Listed here are 19 T cell receptor beta chains from one sample, sequenced in a study of cytomegalovirus exposure and HLA in healthy donors. Using immunoSEQ multiplex PCR, the repertoire was profiled, and TCRdb retains in-frame clones only, with some absent. The repertoire holds roughly 100,000 clones, about 95% seen once, with around 0.85% in the top ten. The sequencing input was PBMCs. Source of these receptors: a woman aged 18-35 years in good health and CMV-seronegative.

This clone was counted a single time. The V gene is TRBV5-1, the J gene TRBJ1-2, with D perhaps matching TRBD1 (5 bases). Trimming left V 0 bases short and J 3 bases short, with 15 bases between. Germline V CDR1 and CDR2: SGHRS, YFSETQ. This CDR3 spans 16 amino acids. This CDR3 reads CASSLGGTTPYYGYTF. CDR3 sequence (DNA): TGCGCCAGCAGCTTGGGAGGGACTACCCCCTACTATGGCTACACCTTC.

Only one count was recorded for this clone. This sequence joins TRBV4-1 and TRBJ1-2; D is ambiguous. The CDR3 runs 15 residues. Germline-derived CDR1 and CDR2 are MGHRA and YSYEKL. V lost 7 bases, J lost 3 bases, and 18 bases lay in between. The CDR3 region is CASTGEGNGDYGYTF. For the CDR3, the DNA is TGCGCCAGCACCGGGGAAGGCAATGGAGACTATGGCTACACCTTC.

J is TRBJ2-5 and V is TRBV28, with D maybe TRBD2 (5 bases). Germline loops: CDR1 MDHEN, CDR2 SYDVKM. V lost 3 bases, J lost 0 bases, and 8 bases lay in between. The CDR3 is 14 residues long. The CDR3 is CASSFNGNQETQYF. CDR3 DNA: TGTGCCAGCAGTTTTAACGGGAACCAAGAGACCCAGTACTTC.

V and J are TRBV7-2 and TRBJ2-7, with 7 nucleotides matching TRBD1. Germline values: CDR1 SGHTA, CDR2 FQGNSA. Unmatched junction bases numbered 8, after V lost 5 bases and J lost 7 bases. This CDR3 is 13 amino acids long. The CDR3 region is CASSRGQPREQYF. The CDR3 coding sequence is TGTGCCAGCAGCAGGGGACAGCCTAGGGAGCAGTACTTC.

The genes are TRBV4-3 and TRBJ1-6; 8 positions agree with TRBD1. Looked up from germline, CDR1 is LGHNA and CDR2 is YSLEER. The CDR3 totals 20 residues. The V gene end was trimmed by 0 bases and the J gene end by 1 base; junction bases not matched to a gene: 11. DNA for the CDR3: TGCGCCAGCAGCCAAGACCCCTCCCGGGACAGGCCGTCCTATAATTCACCCCTCCACTTT. It yields the protein CASSQDPSRDRPSYNSPLHF.

The V gene is TRBV29-1, the J gene TRBJ2-5, with 7 bases matching TRBD2. The CDR3 spans 15 residues. Trimming cost V 3 bases and J 3 bases; bases outside gene matches: 10. Germline lookup yields CDR1 SQVTM and CDR2 ANQGSEA. The CDR3 DNA reads as TGCAGCGTTGACGGGAGTAGGGCGGGGGAAGAGACCCAGTACTTC. Its translation: CSVDGSRAGEETQYF.

This clone was detected once. The chain combines TRBV6-5 with TRBJ2-7; tentative D call: TRBD1 (6 bases). The CDR3 spans 14 residues. The V end was cut by 6 bases, the J end by 7 bases, with 19 bases between. Germline V gives CDR1 MNHEY, CDR2 SVGAGI. The CDR3 protein is CASSLQGFGSEQYF. The CDR3 nucleotides are TGTGCCAGCAGCCTACAGGGATTCGGCTCTGAGCAGTACTTC.

In its sample, this clone was seen a few times. V gene TRBV9 combines with J gene TRBJ2-2; D remains unclear. Germline V gene data show CDR1 as SGDLS and CDR2 as YYNGEE. The length of the CDR3 is 15 residues. Trimming pared 4 bases from V and 0 bases from J, leaving 10 bases between. CDR3 in DNA: TGTGCCAGCAGCCCTAAAGTGACGAACACCGGGGAGCTGTTTTTT. Translation: CASSPKVTNTGELFF.

This chain connects TRBV21-1 to TRBJ1-5; the listed D gene, TRBD1, was not tested against the DNA. TRBV21-1 is designated a pseudogene. This CDR3 is built from 17 residues. The CDR3, as DNA: TGTGCCAGCAGCAAAGAAAGGTCAGGGGGCCTCGGCGGGCCCCAGCATTTT. This codes for CASSKERSGGLGGPQHF.

J is TRBJ2-7 and V is TRBV5-4; the match to TRBD2 covers 10 bases. The CDR3 is made up of 15 amino acids. CDR1 and CDR2 from the germline V gene are SGHNT and YYREEE (reference sequence). The V segment lost 0 bases and the J segment 3 bases; nucleotides outside the gene matches: 3. CDR3 sequence (DNA): TGTGCCAGCAGCTTGGTGGCTAGCGGGAGCTACGAGCAGTACTTC. Translation: CASSLVASGSYEQYF.

The table lists this clone with a count of one. The chain uses TRBV2 and TRBJ1-6; 8 bases are a match to TRBD1. The CDR3 runs to 14 residues. Trimming at V came to 7 bases and at J to 10 bases, leaving 9 bases not matched to a gene. Germline assignment: CDR1 SNHLY and CDR2 FYNNEI. CDR3 loop: CASTWTGRESPLHF. The CDR3 nucleotides read TGTGCCAGCACCTGGACAGGGAGGGAATCACCCCTCCACTTT.

The rearrangement uses TRBV5-1 and TRBJ1-2; weak D call: TRBD1 (5 bases). CDR1 is SGHRS, CDR2 YFSETQ, per germline. CDR3 length: 13 residues. V lost 4 bases and J 5 bases, leaving 12 bases between the germline ends. The CDR3 DNA is TGCGCCAGCAGCCCCGGGGGGGTGTATGGCTACACCTTC. It yields the protein CASSPGGVYGYTF.

The rearrangement links TRBV7-2 to TRBJ2-1; 9 bases line up with TRBD2. With 5 bases clipped from V and 8 bases from J, the junction kept 10 bases outside the gene matches. Per germline, CDR1 SGHTA and CDR2 FQGNSA. This CDR3 spans 15 amino acids. CDR3 residues: CASSPAGGPGDEQFF. CDR3 nucleotide sequence: TGTGCCAGCAGCCCCGCGGGGGGGCCAGGTGATGAGCAGTTCTTC.

Concerning this clone: Other nucleotide sequences in the sample specify the same CDR3. This chain connects TRBV5-4 to TRBJ2-7; 11 positions agree with TRBD1. Germline values: CDR1 SGHNT, CDR2 YYREEE (reference sequence). This CDR3 comprises 15 residues. With 4 bases clipped from V and 2 bases from J, the junction kept 5 bases outside the gene matches. CDR3 DNA sequence: TGTGCCAGCAGCCGCCGGGACAGGGGGACCTACGAGCAGTACTTC. Translation: CASSRRDRGTYEQYF.

This clone occurred once. V gene TRBV23-1 combines with J gene TRBJ1-2; a possible D gene is TRBD1 (5 bases). TRBV23-1 is an ORF, with its function uncertain. This CDR3 is 15 amino acids long. Trimming cost V 2 bases and J 0 bases, with 10 bases left between them. The CDR3 DNA follows: TGCGCCAGCAGTCAACCTCCGACAGCTAACTATGGCTACACCTTC. It codes for CASSQPPTANYGYTF.

The rearrangement uses TRBV19 and TRBJ1-5; D call uncertain. The germline V gene encodes CDR1 LNHDA and CDR2 SQIVND (reference sequence). This CDR3 has 12 amino acids. Between the trimmed V and J ends, which lost 0 bases and 6 bases, there was a span of 3 bases. The DNA of the CDR3 is TGTGCCAGTAGTATAGAGAGTCAGCCCCAGCATTTT. Its translation: CASSIESQPQHF.

V and J are TRBV10-3 and TRBJ2-7; unclear D gene. Deletions cut 3 bases from V and 5 bases from J, with 11 bases between. Per germline, CDR1 ENHRY and CDR2 SYGVKD. This CDR3 contains 13 residues. This CDR3 reads CAISDYTPNEQYF. CDR3 bases: TGTGCCATCAGTGATTACACCCCGAACGAGCAGTACTTC.

V is TRBV6-1 and J is TRBJ2-7; the D gene is possibly TRBD2 (6 bases). V was clipped by 2 bases and J by 0 bases, with 14 bases between them. The CDR3 contains 16 residues. Germline V gene sequence: CDR1 MNHNS, CDR2 SASEGT. CDR3 sequence reads: CASSELGLSYSYEQYF. CDR3 DNA: TGTGCCAGCAGTGAACTGGGACTCTCTTACTCCTACGAGCAGTACTTC.

The chain carries TRBV4-2 and TRBJ1-1; D is undetermined. Germline V gene data show CDR1 as LGHNA and CDR2 as YNFKEQ. The ends were cut back, 0 bases at V and 2 bases at J, with 7 bases in the middle. The length of the CDR3 is 14 residues. CDR3 region: CASSQDSGNTEAFF. DNA of the CDR3: TGTGCCAGCAGCCAAGATTCGGGTAACACTGAAGCTTTCTTT.